This TCR beta chain came from a study of cytomegalovirus exposure and HLA in healthy donors. Study results and caveats: The dataset shows that most TCR sequences were rare, while some public TCRs occurred in many donors. In a later analysis, TCR association rates varied by HLA locus: DRB1 most, HLA-C fewest.

As for this clone: Its cognate antigen is unknown.

V lost 4 bases, J lost 7 bases, and 8 bases lay in between. Germline V lookup: CDR1 SGHRS, CDR2 YFSETQ. The CDR3 consists of 11 residues. A multiplex PCR was run with 60 Vbeta primers and 13 Jbeta primers. Here immunoSEQ multiplex PCR was the method, and the copy in TCRdb shows in-frame clones only, minus some. The sample includes hundreds of thousands of clones, 75% to 90% seen only once; the top ten take roughly 0.7%. The clonotype comes from a boy younger than 10 in good health and CMV-seronegative. Specimen: PBMCs. The V call is TRBV5-1, the J call TRBJ1-2; D is undetermined. The CDR3 spells CASSHEGGYTF. The CDR3, as DNA: TGCGCCAGCAGCCACGAGGGTGGCTACACCTTC.